The 10 T cell receptor beta chains reported below all come from one sample, sequenced in a study of vaccination and CD4 T cells after COVID-19. Treatment here: roughly nine-day PBMC culture with coronavirus spike peptide pools or control peptides (ViraFEST assay). Researchers used the Oncomine TCR Beta short-read assay to sequence DNA from cultured CD4+ T cells. TCRdb passed the PCR reads through MiXCR, listing each CDR3 protein once. This table holds roughly 13,000 distinct CDR3 sequences, 21% found once. No cognate antigen is known for these TCRs. The sample taken for sequencing was cultured CD4+ T cells from blood. The receptors come from a human donor with COVID-19.

This clonotype has a handful of counts. The chain uses TRBV19 and TRBJ2-7, with TRBD2 as a possible D gene (5 bases). The V end lost 4 bases, the J end lost 3 bases, and 16 bases lay between the germline ends. In germline, CDR1 is LNHDA, CDR2 SQIVND (reference sequence). The CDR3 sequence is 15 residues long. The CDR3 region has the DNA TGTGCCAGTAGTAATTTGATAGTCGGGGACTACGAGCAGTACTTC. Its translation: CASSNLIVGDYEQYF.

This clonotype turned up a few times. V and J are TRBV7-9 and TRBJ2-7; tentatively, D is TRBD1 (6 bases). CDR3 length equals 15 residues. CDR1 and CDR2 from the germline V gene are SEHNR and FQNEAQ (reference sequence). Deletions cut 6 bases from V and 0 bases from J, with 15 bases between. As DNA, the CDR3 is TGTGCCAGCAGTCGACAGGTTATCAGCTCCTACGAGCAGTACTTC. Its protein product is CASSRQVISSYEQYF.

By sample fraction, this clonotype is medium-sized. The V and J genes are TRBV30 and TRBJ1-1; D is ambiguous. CDR1 is GTSNPN, CDR2 SVGIG, per germline (reference sequence). V gave up 0 bases and J gave up 6 bases, with 11 bases separating them. The CDR3 contains 13 residues. This CDR3 is CAWSVQPGSEAFF. For the CDR3, the DNA is TGTGCCTGGAGTGTACAACCGGGGTCTGAAGCTTTCTTT.

This clonotype was detected once. This rearrangement joins TRBV9 to TRBJ2-2; tentatively, D is TRBD2 (5 bases). Germline V lookup: CDR1 SGDLS, CDR2 YYNGEE. This CDR3 has 15 residues. The V gene lost 0 bases and the J gene lost 6 bases, with 12 bases spanning the gap. The DNA of the CDR3 is TGTGCCAGCAGCGTAGCTCTTGAGGGATCCGGGGAGCTGTTTTTT. It specifies CASSVALEGSGELFF.

This clonotype was recorded a few times. V usage is TRBV10-3 and J usage is TRBJ1-5; no reliable D call. CDR1 and CDR2 (germline): ENHRY, SYGVKD. CDR3 length equals 15 residues. The V end lost 3 bases, the J end lost 5 bases, and 14 bases lay between the germline ends. The CDR3 here is CAISEGQVAHQPQHF. The DNA for the CDR3 is TGTGCCATCAGTGAAGGGCAAGTGGCACATCAGCCCCAGCATTTT.

V usage is TRBV11-3 and J usage is TRBJ2-3, with 7 bases aligning to TRBD1. V lost 1 base, J lost 0 bases, and 7 bases stayed unmatched. The germline V gene has CDR1 SGHNT and CDR2 YENEEA. The CDR3 has 17 amino acids. The CDR3 region is CASSLGWGQLSTDTQYF. The CDR3 nucleotides are TGTGCCAGCAGCTTAGGATGGGGACAGCTTAGCACAGATACGCAGTATTTT.

J is TRBJ2-5 and V is TRBV18; 10 nucleotides align to TRBD2. The CDR3 runs 17 residues. In germline, CDR1 is KGHSH, CDR2 LQKENI. V shed 1 base and J 1 base; nucleotides not matched to a gene: 6. CDR3 sequence (DNA): TGTGCCAGCTCACCACTACTAGGACTAGCGGCCCAAGAGACCCAGTACTTC. Amino acid sequence: CASSPLLGLAAQETQYF.

J is TRBJ1-5 and V is TRBV5-1; TRBD1 matches at 8 bases. The CDR3 runs to 13 residues. Per germline, CDR1 SGHRS and CDR2 YFSETQ. Germline trimming cut 5 bases from V and 5 bases from J; bases unmatched to any gene: 3. CDR3 protein: CASSLQGDQPQHF. CDR3 bases: TGCGCCAGCAGTTTACAGGGGGATCAGCCCCAGCATTTT.

The sample holds a few counts of this clonotype. The V and J genes are TRBV15 and TRBJ1-2; D is perhaps TRBD1 (5 bases). CDR1 is LNHNV, CDR2 YYDKDF, per germline (reference sequence). The CDR3 runs 13 residues. The V and J ends lost 8 bases and 5 bases respectively, with 15 bases between them. CDR3 coding DNA: TGTGCCACCCAACGTCGGGACCTATATGGCTACACCTTC. This gives the protein CATQRRDLYGYTF.

V is TRBV5-6 and J is TRBJ2-5, with D possibly matching TRBD2 (7 bases). The CDR3 is 16 amino acids. CDR1 SGHDT and CDR2 YYEEEE come from the germline V gene. Trimming took off 3 bases at V and 0 bases at J, with 15 bases between the two ends. CDR3 sequence: CASSSRGRGDQETQYF. The CDR3 region has the DNA TGTGCCAGCAGCTCCCGAGGGAGGGGGGACCAAGAGACCCAGTACTTC.